This TCR beta chain was captured in a study of shared clonotypes between healthy human individuals. Germline V lookup: CDR1 SGHAT, CDR2 FQNNGV. Trimming took 5 bases from V and 9 from J; bases not matched to a gene: 10. The CDR3 extends over 14 amino acids. With respect to this clone: Its antigen is as yet unknown.

The naive CD8 population came from CD45RO-negative cells selected for CCR7, without terminally differentiated effector memory CD45RA+ cells. Points from the study as a whole: Some clonotypes were shared by all four sorted-subset donors, while others were not shared. The non-shared ones had lower generation probabilities than the shared ones.

Authors' processing steps: Without quality scores, immunoSEQ junctional reads could not be filtered like full-length reads. TCRdb's copy holds only in-frame clones and misses some; the assay was immunoSEQ multiplex PCR. V, J and clone size reflect that table, while D and trimming were determined from the DNA. The data show more than 2 million clones, over 85% seen once. V and J are TRBV11-2 and TRBJ2-1; 7 nucleotides match TRBD2. Sequenced sample: naive CD8+ T cells sorted from blood. This TCR derives from a man aged 18 to 30 in good health. CDR3 sequence (DNA): TGTGCCAGCAGCGCGGGCGGGGGAATTTTTGAGCAGTTCTTC. Translated: CASSAGGGIFEQFF.